Sequencing of this T cell receptor (beta chain) was carried out in a study of blood T cell repertoires in COVID-19. Clones were read by immunoSEQ multiplex PCR, and TCRdb kept only the in-frame ones, dropping some. The sample contains 120,000 or so clones, around two thirds of which appear only once. There are 14 residues in the CDR3. Trimming cost V 3 bases and J 6 bases, with 15 bases left between them. The germline V gene has CDR1 KGHSH and CDR2 LQKENI. Material for sequencing was peripheral blood. This TCR came from a woman aged 70-85 years with acute or convalescent COVID-19. The chain couples TRBV18 to TRBJ2-7; D unresolved. The CDR3 spells CASSPPGPRGEQYF. DNA for the CDR3: TGTGCCAGCTCACCCCCGGGTCCAAGAGGCGAGCAGTACTTC.